This T cell receptor beta chain is from a study of cytomegalovirus exposure and HLA in healthy donors. It was with 60 Vbeta and 13 Jbeta primers that the PCR ran. Repertoires were generated with immunoSEQ multiplex PCR, while TCRdb's copy carries only in-frame clones and drops some. There are about 110,000 clones in the sample; more than 70% occur only once, and around 2.1% lies in the top ten. Regarding donors, all were healthy bone marrow donors. V lost 3 bases, J lost 3 bases, and 18 bases lay in between. Germline CDR1 and CDR2: SGHTA and FQGNSA. This CDR3 has 16 amino acids. The gene calls are TRBV7-2 and TRBJ2-7; D is possibly TRBD1 (6 bases). The TCR comes from a man aged 25 to 40 in good health and CMV-seronegative. The specimen was PBMCs. CDR3 nucleotides: TGTGCCAGCAGCTTTGGGCAGGGGCGGCCAGACTACGAGCAGTACTTC. Encoded protein: CASSFGQGRPDYEQYF.